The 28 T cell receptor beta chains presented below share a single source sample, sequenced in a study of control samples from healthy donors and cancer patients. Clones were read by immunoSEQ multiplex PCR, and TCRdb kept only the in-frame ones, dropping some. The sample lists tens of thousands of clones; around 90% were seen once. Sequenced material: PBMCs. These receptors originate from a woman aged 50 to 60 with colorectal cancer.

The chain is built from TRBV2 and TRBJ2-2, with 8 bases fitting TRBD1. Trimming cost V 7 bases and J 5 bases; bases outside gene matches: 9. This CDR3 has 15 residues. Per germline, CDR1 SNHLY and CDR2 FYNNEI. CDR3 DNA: TGTGCCAGCAAGGGGGGACAGGCGTGGACCGGGGAGCTGTTTTTT. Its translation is CASKGGQAWTGELFF.

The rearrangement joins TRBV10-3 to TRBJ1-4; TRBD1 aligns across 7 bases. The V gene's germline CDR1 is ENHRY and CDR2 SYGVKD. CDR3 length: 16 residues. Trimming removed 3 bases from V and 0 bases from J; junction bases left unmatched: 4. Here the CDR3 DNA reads TGTGCCATCAGTGATCAGGGGGGGCCAACTAATGAAAAACTGTTTTTT. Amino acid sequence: CAISDQGGPTNEKLFF.

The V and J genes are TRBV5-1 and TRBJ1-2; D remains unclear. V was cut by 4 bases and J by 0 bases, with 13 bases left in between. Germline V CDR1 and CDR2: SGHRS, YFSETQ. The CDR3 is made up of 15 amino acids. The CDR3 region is CASSPPVTSNYGYTF. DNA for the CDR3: TGCGCCAGCAGCCCGCCCGTTACATCTAACTATGGCTACACCTTC.

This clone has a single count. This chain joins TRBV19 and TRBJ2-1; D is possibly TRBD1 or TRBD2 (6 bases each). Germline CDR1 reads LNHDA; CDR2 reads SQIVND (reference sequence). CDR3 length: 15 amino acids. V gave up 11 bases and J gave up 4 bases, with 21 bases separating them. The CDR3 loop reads CAASEGGGEYNEQFF. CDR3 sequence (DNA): TGTGCCGCGTCGGAGGGGGGTGGTGAATACAATGAGCAGTTCTTC.

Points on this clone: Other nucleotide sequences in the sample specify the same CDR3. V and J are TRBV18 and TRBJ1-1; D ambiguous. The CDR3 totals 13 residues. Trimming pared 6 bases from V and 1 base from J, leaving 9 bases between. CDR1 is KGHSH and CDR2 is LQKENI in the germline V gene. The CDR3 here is CASSPSENTEAFF. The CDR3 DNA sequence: TGTGCCAGCTCCCCCTCGGAGAACACTGAAGCTTTCTTT.

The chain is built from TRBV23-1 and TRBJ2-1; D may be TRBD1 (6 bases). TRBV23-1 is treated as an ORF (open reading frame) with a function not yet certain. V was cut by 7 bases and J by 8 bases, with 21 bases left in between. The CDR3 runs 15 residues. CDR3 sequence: CASNLNREGFYEQFF. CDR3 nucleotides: TGCGCCAGCAACCTAAACAGGGAAGGATTCTATGAGCAGTTCTTC.

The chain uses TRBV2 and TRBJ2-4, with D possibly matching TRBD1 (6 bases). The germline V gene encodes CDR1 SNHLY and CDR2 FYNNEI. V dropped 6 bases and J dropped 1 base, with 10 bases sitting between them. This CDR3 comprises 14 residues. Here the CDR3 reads CASSTGMAKNIQYF. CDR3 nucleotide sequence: TGTGCCAGCAGCACAGGGATGGCCAAAAACATTCAGTACTTC.

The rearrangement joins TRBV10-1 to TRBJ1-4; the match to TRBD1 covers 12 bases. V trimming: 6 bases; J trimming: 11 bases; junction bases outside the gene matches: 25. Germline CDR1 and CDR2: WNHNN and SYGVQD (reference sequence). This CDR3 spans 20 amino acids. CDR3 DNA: TGCGCCAGCAGATTCCCCGGGGACAGGGGGCGATCCAAACGAATGATGAAACTGTTTTTT. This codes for CASRFPGDRGRSKRMMKLFF.

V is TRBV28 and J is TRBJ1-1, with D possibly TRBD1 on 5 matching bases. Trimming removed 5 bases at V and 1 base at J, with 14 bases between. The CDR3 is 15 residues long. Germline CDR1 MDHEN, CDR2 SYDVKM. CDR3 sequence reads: CASSDGGGGNTEAFF. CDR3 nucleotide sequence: TGTGCCAGCAGTGACGGCGGTGGGGGGAACACTGAAGCTTTCTTT.

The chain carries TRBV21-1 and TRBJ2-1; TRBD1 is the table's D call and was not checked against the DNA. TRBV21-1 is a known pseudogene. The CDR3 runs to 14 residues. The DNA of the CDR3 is TGTGCCAGGTTCCGGGACAGGACCTACAATGAGCAGTTCTTC. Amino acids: CARFRDRTYNEQFF.

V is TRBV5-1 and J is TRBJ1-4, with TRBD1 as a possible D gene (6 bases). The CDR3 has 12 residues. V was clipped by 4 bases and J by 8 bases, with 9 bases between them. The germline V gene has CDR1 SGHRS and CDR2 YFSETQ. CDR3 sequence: CASSTDSEKLFF. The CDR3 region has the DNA TGCGCCAGCAGCACGGACAGCGAAAAACTGTTTTTT.

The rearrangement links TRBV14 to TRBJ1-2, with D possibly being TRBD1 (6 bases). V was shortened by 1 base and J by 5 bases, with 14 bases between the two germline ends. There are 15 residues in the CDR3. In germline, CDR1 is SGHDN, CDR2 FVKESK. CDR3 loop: CASSQGLGQYYGYTF. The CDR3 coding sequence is TGTGCCAGCAGCCAAGGCCTAGGACAGTATTATGGCTACACCTTC.

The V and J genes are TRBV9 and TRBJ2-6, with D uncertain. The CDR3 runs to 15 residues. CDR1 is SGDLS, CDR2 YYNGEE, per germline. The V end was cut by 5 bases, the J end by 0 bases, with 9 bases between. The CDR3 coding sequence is TGTGCCAGCAGTGGGCCCGGCTCTGGGGCCAACGTCCTGACTTTC. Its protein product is CASSGPGSGANVLTF. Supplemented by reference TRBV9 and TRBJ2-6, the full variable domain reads DSGVTQTPKHLITATGQRVTLRCSPRSGDLSVYWYQQSLDQGLQFLIQYYNGEERAKGNILERFSAQQFPDLHSELNLSSLELGDSALYFCASSGPGSGANVLTFGAGSRLTVL.

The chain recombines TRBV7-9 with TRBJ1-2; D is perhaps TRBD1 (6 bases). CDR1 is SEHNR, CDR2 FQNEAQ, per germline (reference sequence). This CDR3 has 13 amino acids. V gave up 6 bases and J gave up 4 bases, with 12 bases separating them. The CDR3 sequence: CASRPGQSYGYTF. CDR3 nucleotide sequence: TGTGCCAGCAGACCGGGACAAAGCTATGGCTACACCTTC.

In DNA, the CDR3 is TGCACCAGCTGGGACAGGGCTTTCTTT. Translated: CTSWDRAFF. The chain joins TRBV1 to TRBJ1-1; the table's D call, TRBD1, has no DNA check behind it. TRBV1 is labeled a pseudogene. CDR3 length: 9 amino acids.

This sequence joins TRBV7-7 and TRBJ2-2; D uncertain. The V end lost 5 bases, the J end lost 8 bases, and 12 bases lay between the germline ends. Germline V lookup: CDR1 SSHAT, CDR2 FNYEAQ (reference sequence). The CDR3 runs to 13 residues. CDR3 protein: CASSPDWFGELFF. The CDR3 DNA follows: TGTGCCAGCAGCCCTGACTGGTTTGGGGAGCTGTTTTTT.

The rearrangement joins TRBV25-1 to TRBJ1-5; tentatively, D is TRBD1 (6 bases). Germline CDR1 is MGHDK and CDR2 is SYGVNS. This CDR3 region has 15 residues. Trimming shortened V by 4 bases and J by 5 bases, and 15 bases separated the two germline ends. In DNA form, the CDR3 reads TGTGCCAGCAGTGGGGCGGGACACTCAGATCAGCCCCAGCATTTT. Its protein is CASSGAGHSDQPQHF.

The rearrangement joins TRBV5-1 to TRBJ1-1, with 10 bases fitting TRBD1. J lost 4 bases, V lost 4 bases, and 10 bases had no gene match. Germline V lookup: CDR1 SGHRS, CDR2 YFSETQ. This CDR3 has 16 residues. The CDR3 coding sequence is TGCGCCAGCAGCGTGGCCACGGGACAGGGGACCACTGAAGCTTTCTTT. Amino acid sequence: CASSVATGQGTTEAFF. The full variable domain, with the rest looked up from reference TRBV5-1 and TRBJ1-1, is KAGVTQTPRYLIKTRGQQVTLSCSPISGHRSVSWYQQTPGQGLQFLFEYFSETQRNKGNFPGRFSGRQFSNSRSEMNVSTLELGDSALYLCASSVATGQGTTEAFFGQGTRLTVV.

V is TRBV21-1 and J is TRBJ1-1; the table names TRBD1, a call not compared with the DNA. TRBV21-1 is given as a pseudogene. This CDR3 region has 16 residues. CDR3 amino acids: CASSTRGVAMNTEAFF. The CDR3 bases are TGTGCCAGCAGCACCAGGGGGGTGGCCATGAACACTGAAGCTTTCTTT.

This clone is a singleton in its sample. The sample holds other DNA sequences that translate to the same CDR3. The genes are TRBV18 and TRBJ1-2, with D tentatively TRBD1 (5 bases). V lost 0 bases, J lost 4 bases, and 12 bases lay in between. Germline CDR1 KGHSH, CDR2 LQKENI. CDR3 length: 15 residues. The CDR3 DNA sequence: TGTGCCAGCTCACCACCGGGGGAGTTGAGCTATGGCTACACCTTC. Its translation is CASSPPGELSYGYTF.

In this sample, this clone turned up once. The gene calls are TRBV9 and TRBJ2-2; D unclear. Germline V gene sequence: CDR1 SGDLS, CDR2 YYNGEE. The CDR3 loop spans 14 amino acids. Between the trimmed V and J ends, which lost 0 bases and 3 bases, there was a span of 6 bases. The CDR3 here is CASSVGGYTGELFF. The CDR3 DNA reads TGTGCCAGCAGCGTAGGAGGTTACACCGGGGAGCTGTTTTTT.

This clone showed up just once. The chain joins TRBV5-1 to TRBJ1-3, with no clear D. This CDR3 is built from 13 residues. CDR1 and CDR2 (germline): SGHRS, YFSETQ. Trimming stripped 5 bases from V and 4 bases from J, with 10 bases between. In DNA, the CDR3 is TGCGCCAGCAGGTTAGAGGGAGGAAACACCATATATTTT. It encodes CASRLEGGNTIYF.

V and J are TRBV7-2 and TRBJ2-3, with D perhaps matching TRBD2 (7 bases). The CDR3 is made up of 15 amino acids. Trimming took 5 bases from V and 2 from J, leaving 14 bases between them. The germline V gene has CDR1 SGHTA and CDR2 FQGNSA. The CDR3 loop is CASSRVGGATDTQYF. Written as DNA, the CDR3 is TGTGCCAGCAGCCGGGTGGGGGGGGCCACAGATACGCAGTATTTT.

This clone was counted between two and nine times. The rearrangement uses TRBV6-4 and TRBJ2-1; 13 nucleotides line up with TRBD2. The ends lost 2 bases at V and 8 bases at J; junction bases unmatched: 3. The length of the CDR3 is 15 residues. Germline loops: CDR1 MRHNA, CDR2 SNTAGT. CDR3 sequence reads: CASSDGTSGADEQFF. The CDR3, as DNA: TGTGCCAGCAGTGACGGGACTAGCGGGGCAGATGAGCAGTTCTTC.

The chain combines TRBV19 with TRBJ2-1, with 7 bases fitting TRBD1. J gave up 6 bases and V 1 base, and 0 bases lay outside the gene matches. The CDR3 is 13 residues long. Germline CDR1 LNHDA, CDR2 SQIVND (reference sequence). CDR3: CASSIGQGNEQFF. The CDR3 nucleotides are TGTGCCAGTAGTATAGGACAGGGCAATGAGCAGTTCTTC.

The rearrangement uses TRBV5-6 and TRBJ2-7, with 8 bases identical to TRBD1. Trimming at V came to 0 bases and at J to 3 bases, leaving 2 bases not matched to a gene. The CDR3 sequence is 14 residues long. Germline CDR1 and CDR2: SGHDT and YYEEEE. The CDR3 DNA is TGTGCCAGCAGCTTGGGGACAGGGCACTACGAGCAGTACGTC. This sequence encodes CASSLGTGHYEQYV.

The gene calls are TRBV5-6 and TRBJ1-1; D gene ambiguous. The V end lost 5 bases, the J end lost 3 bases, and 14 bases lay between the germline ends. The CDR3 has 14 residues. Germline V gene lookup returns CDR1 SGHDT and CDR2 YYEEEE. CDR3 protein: CASSHYEGYTEAFF. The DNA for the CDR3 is TGTGCCAGCAGTCATTACGAGGGCTACACTGAAGCTTTCTTT.

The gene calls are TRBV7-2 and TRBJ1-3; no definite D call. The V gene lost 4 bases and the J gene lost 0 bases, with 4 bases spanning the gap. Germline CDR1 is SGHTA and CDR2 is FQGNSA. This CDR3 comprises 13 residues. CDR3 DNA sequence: TGTGCCAGCAGCTCCAACTCTGGAAACACCATATATTTT. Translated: CASSSNSGNTIYF.